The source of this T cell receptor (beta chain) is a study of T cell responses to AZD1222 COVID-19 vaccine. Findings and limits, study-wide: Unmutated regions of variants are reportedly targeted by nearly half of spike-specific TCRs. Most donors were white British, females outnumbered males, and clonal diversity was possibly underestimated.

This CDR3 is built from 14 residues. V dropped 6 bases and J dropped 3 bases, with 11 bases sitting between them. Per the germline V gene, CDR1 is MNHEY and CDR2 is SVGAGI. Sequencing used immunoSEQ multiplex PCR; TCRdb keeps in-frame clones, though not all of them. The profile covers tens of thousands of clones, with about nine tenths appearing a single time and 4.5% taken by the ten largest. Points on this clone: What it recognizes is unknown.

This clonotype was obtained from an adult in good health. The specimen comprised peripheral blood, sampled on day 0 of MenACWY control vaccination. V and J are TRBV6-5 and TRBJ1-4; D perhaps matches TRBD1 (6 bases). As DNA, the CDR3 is TGTGCCAGCAGCCAGGGGAGTTCTAATGAAAAACTGTTTTTT. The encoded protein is CASSQGSSNEKLFF.